The present TCR beta chain was sequenced within a study of blood T cell repertoires in COVID-19. About the research overall: Samples came from the United States, Italy and Spain, spanning acute and convalescent COVID-19. T cells, B-cell-depleted T cells, or PBMCs provided the cDNA or gDNA that served as material.

V was pared by 5 bases and J by 6 bases, with 13 bases between. In germline, CDR1 is SNHLY, CDR2 FYNNEI. CDR3 size: 14 residues. Per the original data handling: Estimates of nucleated cell counts were drawn from the amplification of reference gene primers. Generated by immunoSEQ multiplex PCR, the TCRdb table keeps only in-frame clones and is missing some. That table supplies the V and J calls and clone size; D and trimming were determined from the DNA. The sample holds 300,000 or so clones; around 86% are singletons and the top ten take around 1.5%. The clonotype originates from a woman aged 45 to 65 with acute or convalescent COVID-19. Material: peripheral blood. V and J are TRBV2 and TRBJ2-2, with D tentatively TRBD1 (6 bases). DNA for the CDR3: TGTGCCAGCAGTTCCCAGGGGCTCCCCGGGGAGCTGTTTTTT. It is translated as CASSSQGLPGELFF.